This T cell receptor beta chain is from a study of T cell changes during pregnancy in multiple sclerosis. Germline values: CDR1 MNHEY, CDR2 SVGAGI. This CDR3 region has 15 residues. Trimming pared 0 bases from V and 3 bases from J, leaving 11 bases between. TCRdb keeps only in-frame clones here, not all; method: immunoSEQ multiplex PCR. Among about 42,000 clones listed, around four fifths were seen once. This specimen was CD4+ T cells from peripheral blood mononuclear cells, taken before pregnancy. The origin of this receptor is a female donor with multiple sclerosis, enrolled in a pregnancy study. The chain joins TRBV6-5 to TRBJ1-1; D gene ambiguous. This CDR3 is CASSYSSRRDTEAFF. CDR3 DNA sequence: TGTGCCAGCAGTTACTCTTCTCGACGGGACACTGAAGCTTTCTTT.